A selection of T cell receptor beta chains follows, all from one sample in a study of blood T cell repertoires in COVID-19. The table came from immunoSEQ multiplex PCR; TCRdb's copy has only in-frame clones and leaves some out. The profile shows approximately 64,000 clones, 85% to 90% of them singletons. Sequenced input: PBMCs or T cells enriched from blood (not recorded which). The receptors shown here come from a woman between 40 and 55 years old who had recovered from COVID-19. CDR3s include the opening cysteine and the closing phenylalanine or tryptophan.

TRBJ2-2 13 TRBV5-1 CASSLDGTGELFF
TRBJ1-1 14 TRBV7-8 CASSLIKGATEAFF
TRBJ2-2 17 TRBV7-9 CASSLVRTGEDTGELFF
TRBJ1-2 16 TRBV12-5 CASGLRQGAAHYGYTF
TRBJ1-1 16 TRBV21-1 CASSKQIRTGSREAFF
TRBJ2-5 17 TRBV7-7 CASSLAQLAGGQETQYF
TRBJ1-2 14 TRBV5-1 CASSPQDRFYGYTF
TRBJ2-7 14 TRBV27 CASSSSGPSYEQYF
TRBJ2-2 17 TRBV4-1 CASKRGGPLGNTGELFF
TRBJ2-5 16 TRBV6-6 CASSYSKPAVLETQYF
TRBJ2-7 15 TRBV2 CASRESAGGTYEQYF
TRBJ1-2 15 TRBV28 CASRKTQGQAKGYTF
TRBJ1-5 13 TRBV6-5 CASSYSIVQPQHF
TRBJ2-1 15 TRBV29-1 CSVEKASSGVNEQFF
TRBJ2-1 14 TRBV11-3 CASSFDFTYNEQFF
TRBJ2-3 17 TRBV23-1 CASSQSPQTDRTDTQYF
TRBJ1-4 14 TRBV10-1 CASSERLDGEKLFF
TRBJ2-3 15 TRBV6-5 CASSYSTGSADTQYF
TRBJ1-4 15 TRBV6-6 CASSFHTGGSEKLFF
TRBJ2-1 15 TRBV3-1/TRBV3-2 CASSQLGGGANEQFF